This T cell receptor beta chain was retrieved from a study of blood T cells in healthy people across ages. Study context: Roughly one uniquely barcoded beta molecule per two T cells was captured.

Next came a second PCR, run for about 7 to 12 cycles, which used a sample-barcoded 5' primer along with a J-beta primer mix. TCRdb itself ran the 5' RACE reads through MiXCR, one entry per CDR3 protein. Here the sample spans fewer than 2 million distinct CDR3 sequences, roughly two fifths being singletons. This clonotype was counted a few times. What it binds is not known. Study-wide findings and caveats: Higher diversity, along with more naive CD4+ cells, distinguished long-lived donors from aged donors.

The CDR3 totals 14 residues. Germline CDR1 SGHAT, CDR2 FQNNGV. The V gene is TRBV11-2, the J gene TRBJ2-4; D is perhaps TRBD1 (5 bases). The J call may be in error: the DNA end matches TRBJ2-7 better. The receptor comes from a human donor in good health. The sample was blood. CDR3: CASSPAGINYEQYF. The DNA for the CDR3 is TGTGCCAGCAGCCCGGCAGGGATCAACTACGAGCAGTACTTC.